The entry below describes one TCR beta chain. J lost 2 bases, V lost 5 bases, and 8 bases had no gene match. The CDR3 spans 18 residues. In germline, CDR1 is SGHTA, CDR2 FQGTGA. Profiling relied on immunoSEQ multiplex PCR, and the TCRdb table lists in-frame clones only, not all of them. The table shows fewer than 400,000 clones, with over 65% occurring only once. The data were taken from a study of shared clonotypes between healthy human individuals. Sequencing was carried out using memory CD4+ T cells sorted from blood. The subset is: CD45RA-negative fraction. This receptor was identified in a man younger than 45 in good health. The chain links TRBV7-3 to TRBJ2-3, with 15 bases aligning to TRBD2. The CDR3: CASSPSGLAGGFTDTQYF. DNA of the CDR3: TGTGCCAGCAGCCCATCGGGACTAGCGGGAGGTTTCACAGATACGCAGTATTTT. Combining the CDR3 with reference TRBV7-3 and TRBJ2-3 gives the whole variable domain GAGVSQTPSNKVTEKGKYVELRCDPISGHTALYWYRQSLGQGPEFLIYFQGTGAADDSGLPNDRFFAVRPEGSVSTLKIQRTERGDSAVYLCASSPSGLAGGFTDTQYFGPGTRLTVL.